These 7 T cell receptor beta chains were sequenced from one sample in a study of blood T cell repertoires in COVID-19. Measured with immunoSEQ multiplex PCR; TCRdb has only the in-frame clones, and not every one. The sample includes approximately 70,000 clones, about four fifths seen only once; the top ten take approximately 0.83%. Sequencing used peripheral blood. The receptors shown here come from a woman in her seventies with acute or convalescent COVID-19.

The chain uses TRBV7-2 and TRBJ2-1, with D possibly matching TRBD2 (6 bases). V lost 2 bases to trimming and J lost 6 bases, with 14 bases between them. Germline CDR1 SGHTA, CDR2 FQGNSA. The CDR3 extends over 15 amino acids. This chain's CDR3 is CASSLSGSLTNEQFF. The CDR3 bases are TGTGCCAGCAGCTTATCCGGGAGCCTGACCAATGAGCAGTTCTTC.

The chain combines TRBV7-9 with TRBJ1-6; 8 positions match TRBD1. The germline CDR1 and CDR2 sequences are SEHNR and FQNEAQ (reference sequence). The V segment lost 4 bases and the J segment 1 base; nucleotides outside the gene matches: 9. The CDR3 has 18 residues. Here the CDR3 DNA reads TGTGCCAGCAGCTCTACATCTCAGGGGGCGTCCTATAATTCACCCCTCCACTTT. Translation: CASSSTSQGASYNSPLHF.

The chain couples TRBV19 to TRBJ1-2, with no clear D. The CDR3 runs to 15 residues. Germline V gene sequence: CDR1 LNHDA, CDR2 SQIVND (reference sequence). Trimming took 3 bases from V and 5 from J, leaving 16 bases between them. The CDR3 sequence is CASSMEAYREYGYTF. DNA for the CDR3: TGTGCCAGTAGTATGGAAGCTTATAGGGAGTATGGCTACACCTTC.

V is TRBV12-3 or TRBV12-4 and J is TRBJ2-1; 8 bases match TRBD2. V shed 5 bases and J 6 bases; nucleotides not matched to a gene: 3. This CDR3 region has 13 residues. Here the CDR3 reads CASSQLAVNEQFF. The CDR3 nucleotides are TGTGCCAGCAGTCAACTAGCGGTCAATGAGCAGTTCTTC.

The V call is TRBV2, the J call TRBJ2-7; maybe TRBD1 (7 bases). V was shortened by 8 bases and J by 2 bases, with 19 bases between the two germline ends. This CDR3 contains 15 residues. CDR1 is SNHLY, CDR2 FYNNEI, per germline. CDR3 nucleotides: TGTGCCAGCCAGGGGGGCGGGACTCGGCCCTACGAGCAGTACTTC. Its translation: CASQGGGTRPYEQYF.

This clone was detected only a few times. The gene calls are TRBV30 and TRBJ1-6, with 8 bases fitting TRBD1. Germline CDR1 and CDR2: GTSNPN and SVGIG (reference sequence). The V segment lost 1 base and the J segment 7 bases; nucleotides outside the gene matches: 3. There are 14 residues in the CDR3. The CDR3 sequence: CAWSAGQDNSPLHF. The CDR3 DNA sequence: TGTGCCTGGAGTGCGGGACAGGACAATTCACCCCTCCACTTT. Full variable domain (missing parts from reference TRBV30 and TRBJ1-6): SQTIHQWPATLVQPVGSPLSLECTVEGTSNPNLYWYRQAAGRGLQLLFYSVGIGQISSEVPQNLSASRPQDRQFILSSKKLLLSDSGFYLCAWSAGQDNSPLHFGNGTRLTVT.

The rearrangement joins TRBV13 to TRBJ2-2; D is perhaps TRBD1 (5 bases). Germline CDR1 is PRHDT and CDR2 is FYEKMQ (reference sequence). Deletions cut 5 bases from V and 7 bases from J, with 11 bases between. The CDR3 sequence is 13 residues long. In nucleotides, the CDR3 is TGTGCCAGCAGCGTCTCAGGGTTCGGGGAGCTGTTTTTT. Translation: CASSVSGFGELFF.